A selection of T cell receptor beta chains follows, all from one sample in a study of blood T cell repertoires in COVID-19. Repertoires were generated with immunoSEQ multiplex PCR, while TCRdb's copy carries only in-frame clones and drops some. The sample lists around 370,000 clones; almost 90% were seen once. The sample was peripheral blood. The receptors come from a man younger than 35 with active or convalescent COVID-19. The CDR3 runs from the conserved cysteine through the conserved F or W. D genes are given only for firm matches. Where a row states a size, it is once, few, many or the class of an expanded clone; other rows omit it.

CDR3 length: 13
D gene: -
V gene: TRBV15
clone size: -
J gene: TRBJ1-2
CDR3 protein: CATSLDSFYGYTF
CDR3 DNA: TGTGCCACCAGCTTGGACAGTTTTTATGGCTACACCTTC

CDR3 length: 14
D gene: -
V gene: TRBV27
clone size: -
J gene: TRBJ2-1
CDR3 protein: CASSFGVAGTEQFF
CDR3 DNA: TGTGCCAGCAGTTTCGGGGTTGCCGGGACAGAGCAGTTCTTC

CDR3 length: 15
D gene: -
V gene: TRBV2
clone size: -
J gene: TRBJ1-5
CDR3 protein: CASTRREYSNQPQHF
CDR3 DNA: TGTGCCAGCACCCGCCGGGAGTATAGCAATCAGCCCCAGCATTTT

CDR3 length: 15
D gene: TRBD1
V gene: TRBV11-2
clone size: -
J gene: TRBJ1-5
CDR3 protein: CASSSGQGGWQPQHF
CDR3 DNA: TGTGCCAGCAGCTCCGGACAGGGAGGTTGGCAGCCCCAGCATTTT

CDR3 length: 14
D gene: TRBD1
V gene: TRBV5-1
clone size: -
J gene: TRBJ1-5
CDR3 protein: CASSPTGGNQPQHF
CDR3 DNA: TGCGCCAGCAGCCCGACAGGGGGCAATCAGCCCCAGCATTTT

CDR3 length: 16
D gene: -
V gene: TRBV7-2
clone size: -
J gene: TRBJ2-3
CDR3 protein: CASSLASDVPTDTQYF
CDR3 DNA: TGTGCCAGCAGCTTAGCGTCAGATGTACCCACAGATACGCAGTATTTT

CDR3 length: 16
D gene: -
V gene: TRBV4-1
clone size: -
J gene: TRBJ1-5
CDR3 protein: CASSQSPTGTNQPQHF
CDR3 DNA: TGCGCCAGCAGCCAATCCCCCACAGGGACCAATCAGCCCCAGCATTTT

CDR3 length: 15
D gene: -
V gene: TRBV4-1
clone size: once
J gene: TRBJ2-7
CDR3 protein: CASSQDDGQTYEQYF
CDR3 DNA: TGCGCCAGCAGCCAAGATGACGGACAAACCTACGAGCAGTACTTC

CDR3 length: 18
D gene: TRBD1
V gene: TRBV9
clone size: -
J gene: TRBJ2-1
CDR3 protein: CASSVAGQGARSYNEQFF
CDR3 DNA: TGTGCCAGCAGCGTAGCCGGACAGGGGGCGAGGTCCTACAATGAGCAGTTCTTC

CDR3 length: 14
D gene: -
V gene: TRBV7-3
clone size: once
J gene: TRBJ1-3
CDR3 protein: CASSETTSGNTIYF
CDR3 DNA: TGTGCCAGCAGCGAGACAACCTCTGGAAACACCATATATTTT

CDR3 length: 14
D gene: TRBD1
V gene: TRBV11-1
clone size: -
J gene: TRBJ1-4
CDR3 protein: CASSPTGGHEKLFF
CDR3 DNA: TGTGCCAGCAGCCCGACAGGGGGTCATGAAAAACTGTTTTTT

CDR3 length: 13
D gene: TRBD1
V gene: TRBV24-1
clone size: -
J gene: TRBJ1-1
CDR3 protein: CATSDRIQGRAFF
CDR3 DNA: TGTGCCACCAGTGACCGGATACAGGGGAGGGCTTTCTTT

CDR3 length: 15
D gene: TRBD1
V gene: TRBV4-2
clone size: once
J gene: TRBJ1-3
CDR3 protein: CASSQGGTEITTIYF
CDR3 DNA: TGTGCCAGCAGCCAAGGCGGGACAGAGATAACCACCATATATTTT

CDR3 length: 19
D gene: -
V gene: TRBV7-9
clone size: -
J gene: TRBJ1-5
CDR3 protein: CASSLGFGRGAEGNQPQHF
CDR3 DNA: TGTGCCAGCAGCTTAGGATTCGGCCGGGGGGCTGAGGGCAATCAGCCCCAGCATTTT

CDR3 length: 14
D gene: -
V gene: TRBV27
clone size: -
J gene: TRBJ2-1
CDR3 protein: CASSFEPGFNEQFF
CDR3 DNA: TGTGCCAGCAGTTTCGAGCCGGGTTTCAATGAGCAGTTCTTC

CDR3 length: 15
D gene: -
V gene: TRBV6-5
clone size: -
J gene: TRBJ1-2
CDR3 protein: CASSYGSLTGAGYTF
CDR3 DNA: TGTGCCAGCAGTTACGGATCGTTGACAGGAGCTGGCTACACCTTC

CDR3 length: 15
D gene: TRBD2
V gene: TRBV9
clone size: -
J gene: TRBJ2-5
CDR3 protein: CASSVRDYYQETQYF
CDR3 DNA: TGTGCCAGCAGCGTAAGGGACTATTACCAAGAGACCCAGTACTTC

CDR3 length: 15
D gene: -
V gene: TRBV7-9
clone size: -
J gene: TRBJ2-6
CDR3 protein: CASSWTLSGANVLTF
CDR3 DNA: TGTGCCAGCAGCTGGACCTTGTCTGGGGCCAACGTGCTGACTTTC

CDR3 length: 16
D gene: -
V gene: TRBV21-1
clone size: -
J gene: TRBJ1-5
CDR3 protein: CASSKAGQGFNQPQHF
CDR3 DNA: TGTGCCAGCAGCAAAGCGGGACAGGGATTCAATCAGCCCCAGCATTTT

CDR3 length: 16
D gene: TRBD2
V gene: TRBV9
clone size: -
J gene: TRBJ2-3
CDR3 protein: CASSPQPGGLTDTQYF
CDR3 DNA: TGTGCCAGCAGCCCCCAACCGGGGGGGCTAACAGATACGCAGTATTTT

CDR3 length: 14
D gene: -
V gene: TRBV5-4
clone size: -
J gene: TRBJ1-4
CDR3 protein: CASSSAGLGEKLFF
CDR3 DNA: TGTGCCAGCAGTTCAGCCGGACTGGGTGAAAAACTGTTTTTT

CDR3 length: 15
D gene: TRBD1
V gene: TRBV5-1
clone size: once
J gene: TRBJ2-2
CDR3 protein: CASSLGDRNTGELFF
CDR3 DNA: TGCGCCAGCAGCTTGGGGGACAGGAACACCGGGGAGCTGTTTTTT

CDR3 length: 15
D gene: TRBD1
V gene: TRBV11-3
clone size: -
J gene: TRBJ2-7
CDR3 protein: CASSRGTGEAYEQYF
CDR3 DNA: TGTGCCAGCAGCCGCGGGACAGGGGAGGCCTACGAGCAGTACTTC

CDR3 length: 14
D gene: TRBD1
V gene: TRBV19
clone size: -
J gene: TRBJ2-7
CDR3 protein: CASSIDWDSYEQYF
CDR3 DNA: TGTGCCAGTAGTATAGATTGGGACAGCTACGAGCAGTACTTC

CDR3 length: 16
D gene: -
V gene: TRBV7-2
clone size: -
J gene: TRBJ1-5
CDR3 protein: CASSLGTSGSNQPQHF
CDR3 DNA: TGTGCCAGCAGCTTAGGAACAAGCGGGAGCAATCAGCCCCAGCATTTT